Detailed here is one T cell receptor beta chain. No cognate antigen has been identified for it. The sample holds no much larger clone one base away, and base qualities are not on file. Based on the germline V gene, the CDR1 and CDR2 sequences are MGHDK and SYGVNS. There are 16 amino acids in the CDR3, from cysteine to phenylalanine inclusive. Only CDR3 DNA remains: 48 bases, in frame from the first base. Deletion took 4 bases off V and 4 bases off J, with a span of 19 bases between the germline ends. The immunoSEQ Assay, a bias-controlled multiplex PCR, was used to amplify TCRbeta CDR3 regions from genomic DNA. The study's processing was this. The number of nucleated cells in each sample was estimated from the amplification of reference gene primers within the assay. To quantify the absolute abundance of each unique TCRbeta CDR3 rearrangement, sequence reads were collapsed and filtered. For each sample, productive Simpson clonality was calculated as the square root of Simpson's diversity index across productive rearrangements. Drawn from immuneACCESS, this table holds only the in-frame rearrangements with V and J called that TCRdb kept. Clones are partly lost; checked studies trace under half to an unresolved V gene and leave the rest unexplained. V and J calls and clone size come straight from that table; D and trimming were deduced from the DNA. Recorded for this sample are 60,000 to 80,000 clones; roughly 90% of them occurred a single time. 3.9% of the sample is in the top ten clones.

Whole blood was collected in K2EDTA tubes by collaborating institutions according to the institutions' own protocols. For TCRbeta analysis, collaborators shipped samples in one of three forms: frozen whole blood, isolated PBMCs, or DNA extracted from either of those sample types. These data originate in a study of blood T cell repertoires in COVID-19 (dated by TCRdb to about 2020). Regarding the complete study: Samples from collaborators originated in the United States, Italy and Spain and spanned both the acute and convalescent phases of COVID-19. HLA class I and class II types, where available, came from metadata supplied by the sample provider rather than from assay-based typing. Subjects who had been exposed to COVID-19, were actively infected with it, or had recovered from it provided the deeply sampled blood TCRbeta repertoires that made up the dataset. The prospective study material was composed of cDNA or gDNA derived from T cells, B-cell-depleted T cells, or PBMCs. Nearly every sample came with metadata listing a de-identified subject ID, COVID-19 status, age in years and sex. The samples were drawn from two sources: the first 160 participants of the ongoing ImmuneRACE study, and some 1,300 subjects contributed by 6 global collaborators. The repertoires were released in a freely available public database intended as a resource for research on the immune response to SARS-CoV-2.

Beyond this particular receptor, the publication reports: How much clinical and demographic metadata was included differed by source and by participant, and the metadata was provided uncurated.

The clonotype was recovered from a human donor in a cohort sampled during active COVID-19. Source material: peripheral blood. Recombination joined TRBV25-1 with TRBJ1-1; the D segment could be TRBD1, given 6 matching bases. The CDR3 loop reads CASSAPKGVGATEAFF. The nucleotides read TGTGCCAGCAGTGCTCCAAAGGGGGTGGGTGCCACTGAAGCTTTCTTT.